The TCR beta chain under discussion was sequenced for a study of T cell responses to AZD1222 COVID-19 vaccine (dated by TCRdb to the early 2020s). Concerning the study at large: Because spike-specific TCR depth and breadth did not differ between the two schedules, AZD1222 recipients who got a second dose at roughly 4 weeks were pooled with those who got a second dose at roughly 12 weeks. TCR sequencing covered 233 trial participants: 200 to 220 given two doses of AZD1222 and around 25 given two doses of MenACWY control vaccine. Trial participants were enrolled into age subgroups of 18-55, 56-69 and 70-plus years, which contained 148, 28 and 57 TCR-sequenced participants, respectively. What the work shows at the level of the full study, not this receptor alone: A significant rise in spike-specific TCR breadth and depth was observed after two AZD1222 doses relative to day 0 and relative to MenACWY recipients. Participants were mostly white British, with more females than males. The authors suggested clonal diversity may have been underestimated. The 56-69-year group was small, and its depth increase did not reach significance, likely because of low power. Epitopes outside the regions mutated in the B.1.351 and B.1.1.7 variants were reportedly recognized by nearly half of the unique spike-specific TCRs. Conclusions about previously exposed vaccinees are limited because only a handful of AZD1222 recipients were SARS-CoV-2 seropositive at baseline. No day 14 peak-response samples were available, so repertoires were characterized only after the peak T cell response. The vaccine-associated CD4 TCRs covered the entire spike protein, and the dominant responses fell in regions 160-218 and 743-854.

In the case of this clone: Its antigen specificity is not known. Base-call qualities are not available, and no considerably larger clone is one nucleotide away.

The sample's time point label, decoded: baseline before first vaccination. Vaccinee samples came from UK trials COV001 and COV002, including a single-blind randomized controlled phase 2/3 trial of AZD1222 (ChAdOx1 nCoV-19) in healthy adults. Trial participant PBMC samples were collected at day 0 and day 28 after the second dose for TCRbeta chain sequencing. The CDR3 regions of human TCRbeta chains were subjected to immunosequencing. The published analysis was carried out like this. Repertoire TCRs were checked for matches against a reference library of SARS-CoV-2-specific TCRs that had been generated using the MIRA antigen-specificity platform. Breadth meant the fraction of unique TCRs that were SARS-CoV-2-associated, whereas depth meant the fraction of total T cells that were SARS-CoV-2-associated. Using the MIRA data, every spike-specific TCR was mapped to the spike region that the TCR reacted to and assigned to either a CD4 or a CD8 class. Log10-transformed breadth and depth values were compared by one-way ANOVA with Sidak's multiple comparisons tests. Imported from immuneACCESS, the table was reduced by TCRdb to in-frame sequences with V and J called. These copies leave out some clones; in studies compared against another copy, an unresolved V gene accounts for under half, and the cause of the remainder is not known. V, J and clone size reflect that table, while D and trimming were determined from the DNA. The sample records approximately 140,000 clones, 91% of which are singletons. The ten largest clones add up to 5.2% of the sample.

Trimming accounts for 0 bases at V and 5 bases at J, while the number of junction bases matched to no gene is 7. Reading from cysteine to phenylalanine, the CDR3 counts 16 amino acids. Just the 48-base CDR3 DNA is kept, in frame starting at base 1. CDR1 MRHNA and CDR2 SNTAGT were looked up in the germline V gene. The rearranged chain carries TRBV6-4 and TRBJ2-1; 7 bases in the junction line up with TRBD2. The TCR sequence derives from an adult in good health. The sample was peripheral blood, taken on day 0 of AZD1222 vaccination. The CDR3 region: CASSDSSSGANNEQFF. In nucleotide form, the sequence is TGTGCCAGCAGTGACTCTTCCAGCGGGGCCAACAATGAGCAGTTCTTC.